The 19 T cell receptor beta chains in this list originate from one sample, sequenced in a study of cytomegalovirus exposure and HLA in healthy donors (dated by TCRdb to the late 2010s). The library was obtained by the immunoSEQ multiplex PCR assay. For the multiplex PCR, a mixture combining 60 forward primers for TCR Vbeta segments and 13 reverse primers for TCR Jbeta segments was used. The source is immuneACCESS, and TCRdb retained only in-frame sequences with V and J called. Part of the clones is not carried over; for the studies checked, unresolved V genes explain less than half of this, and the remainder is unexplained. The sample table gives approximately 140,000 clones. The ten largest clonotypes hold about 1.4% of the sample. Sequencing was done on a sample of PBMCs. The source of these receptors is a woman aged 40-49 years in good health and CMV-seronegative.

The V call is TRBV7-9, the J call TRBJ2-5; the match to TRBD2 covers 8 bases. CDR3 length: 17 residues. The V gene end was trimmed by 0 bases and the J gene end by 5 bases; junction bases not matched to a gene: 11. In germline, CDR1 is SEHNR, CDR2 FQNEAQ (reference sequence). The CDR3 DNA sequence: TGTGCCAGCAGCTTAGCGCGGACGGGGGGGGTGGAGGAGACCCAGTACTTC. Translation gives CASSLARTGGVEETQYF.

The rearrangement joins TRBV7-9 to TRBJ2-5; the D gene is possibly TRBD2 (6 bases). This CDR3 contains 14 residues. Germline CDR1 and CDR2: SEHNR and FQNEAQ (reference sequence). The V and J ends lost 5 bases and 5 bases respectively, with 15 bases between them. The CDR3 spells CASSNWRVHETQYF. CDR3 bases: TGTGCCAGCAGCAACTGGAGGGTCCACGAGACCCAGTACTTC.

The chain recombines TRBV28 with TRBJ1-1, with TRBD1 identical over 9 bases. V trimming: 3 bases; J trimming: 6 bases; junction bases outside the gene matches: 5. Germline CDR1 MDHEN, CDR2 SYDVKM. The length of the CDR3 is 14 residues. As DNA, the CDR3 is TGTGCCAGCAGTTTCCCGACAGGGGGAGCTGAAGCTTTCTTT. It specifies CASSFPTGGAEAFF.

V and J are TRBV5-1 and TRBJ2-7; 7 nucleotides agree with TRBD1. After removal of 9 bases from V and 9 bases from J, the junction contained 9 bases not matched to a gene. Germline loops: CDR1 SGHRS, CDR2 YFSETQ. This CDR3 has 11 residues. The CDR3 spells CAKGQVRWQYV. CDR3 DNA: TGCGCCAAAGGACAGGTTCGTTGGCAGTACGTC.

The chain employs TRBV5-1 and TRBJ1-6; TRBD1 aligns across 10 bases. The V and J ends lost 7 bases and 7 bases, in that order; junction bases with no gene match: 5. CDR3 size: 14 residues. Germline V gene lookup returns CDR1 SGHRS and CDR2 YFSETQ. CDR3 bases: TGCGCCAGCCGACAGGGGGCTAAGAATTCACCCCTCCACTTT. Amino acids: CASRQGAKNSPLHF.

The V gene is TRBV7-2, the J gene TRBJ1-1; D possibly corresponds to TRBD1 (6 bases). V lost 6 bases and J lost 2, with 13 bases in between. This CDR3 contains 14 residues. CDR1 is SGHTA, CDR2 FQGNSA, per germline. CDR3 residues: CASRTGHLNTEAFF. CDR3 sequence (DNA): TGTGCCAGCAGGACGGGACACCTAAACACTGAAGCTTTCTTT.

The genes are TRBV7-9 and TRBJ1-2, with 8 nucleotides matching TRBD1. This CDR3 contains 15 residues. After removal of 4 bases from V and 3 bases from J, the junction contained 7 bases not matched to a gene. The germline CDR1 and CDR2 sequences are SEHNR and FQNEAQ (reference sequence). This chain's CDR3 is CASSSKTGVDYGYTF. CDR3 nucleotides: TGTGCCAGCAGCTCCAAGACAGGGGTAGACTATGGCTACACCTTC.

V usage is TRBV15 and J usage is TRBJ1-2; 9 bases agree with TRBD1. The length of the CDR3 is 16 residues. Germline assignment: CDR1 LNHNV and CDR2 YYDKDF (reference sequence). V trimming: 2 bases; J trimming: 4 bases; junction bases outside the gene matches: 8. The CDR3 here is CATSRLSDRGLYGYTF. The CDR3 DNA is TGTGCCACCAGCAGACTTTCGGACAGGGGTCTCTATGGCTACACCTTC.

The chain links TRBV27 to TRBJ1-6; TRBD1 matches 8 bases. The CDR3 is 17 amino acids. J lost 8 bases, V lost 2 bases, and 11 bases had no gene match. The germline V gene encodes CDR1 MNHEY and CDR2 SMNVEV (reference sequence). The DNA of the CDR3 is TGTGCCAGCAGTTTAGAGAATTCCGGGACAGGTCATTCACCCCTCCACTTT. Translated: CASSLENSGTGHSPLHF.

V is TRBV7-2 and J is TRBJ2-7; weak D call: TRBD2 (6 bases). The V end lost 5 bases, the J end lost 1 base, and 12 bases lay between the germline ends. The CDR3 sequence is 14 residues long. CDR1 and CDR2 from the germline V gene are SGHTA and FQGNSA. The CDR3 DNA reads TGTGCCAGCAGCGATTGGGCGGGGTCCTACGAGCAGTACGTC. As protein: CASSDWAGSYEQYV.

This chain connects TRBV6-4 to TRBJ2-2; no clear D gene. Germline V CDR1 and CDR2: MRHNA, SNTAGT. This CDR3 has 13 amino acids. Trimming pared 4 bases from V and 2 bases from J, leaving 5 bases between. The CDR3 DNA is TGTGCCAGCAGTGCAGGAAACACCGGGGAGCTGTTTTTT. The encoded protein is CASSAGNTGELFF.

V and J are TRBV6-1 and TRBJ1-3, with TRBD1 matching 9 bases. Losses at the gene ends were 1 base for V and 3 bases for J; bases not matched to a gene: 1. Germline V lookup: CDR1 MNHNS, CDR2 SASEGT. The CDR3 is 15 amino acids. The CDR3, as DNA: TGTGCCAGCAGTGAAGACAGGGGGCTTGGAAACACCATATATTTT. Its protein product is CASSEDRGLGNTIYF.

V usage is TRBV15 and J usage is TRBJ2-3, with D possibly being TRBD1 (5 bases). The CDR3 consists of 16 residues. The germline gives CDR1 LNHNV, CDR2 YYDKDF (reference sequence). Between the trimmed V and J ends, which lost 1 base and 2 bases, there was a span of 13 bases. The CDR3 sequence is CATSRVPGILTDTQYF. The CDR3 nucleotides are TGTGCCACCAGCAGAGTCCCAGGGATACTCACAGATACGCAGTATTTT.

This chain joins TRBV9 and TRBJ1-6; 8 bases fit TRBD1. The CDR3 sequence is 16 residues long. Trimming cost V 4 bases and J 2 bases; bases outside gene matches: 5. Germline V gene data show CDR1 as SGDLS and CDR2 as YYNGEE. This chain's CDR3 is CASSPGQGTYNSPLHF. The CDR3 DNA reads TGTGCCAGCAGCCCTGGACAGGGAACCTATAATTCACCCCTCCACTTT.

The chain uses TRBV7-2 and TRBJ1-5; 9 nucleotides match TRBD1. Losses at the gene ends were 6 bases for V and 7 bases for J; bases not matched to a gene: 7. The CDR3 totals 14 residues. Per the germline V gene, CDR1 is SGHTA and CDR2 is FQGNSA. The CDR3 region has the DNA TGTGCCAGCAGGGCCGGGACAGGGTCCCAGCCCCAGCATTTT. Protein sequence: CASRAGTGSQPQHF.

The V gene is TRBV12-5, the J gene TRBJ2-2, with TRBD2 identical over 8 bases. V gave up 7 bases and J gave up 7 bases; unmatched junction bases: 11. Germline lookup yields CDR1 LGHNT and CDR2 FRNRAP. This CDR3 contains 15 residues. The CDR3 DNA sequence: TGTGCTAGTGCCGCCGGGGGGGCCCTCGGCGGGGAGCTGTTTTTT. It specifies CASAAGGALGGELFF. The full variable domain, rest sourced from reference TRBV12-5 and TRBJ2-2, is DARVTQTPRHKVTEMGQEVTMRCQPILGHNTVFWYRQTMMQGLELLAYFRNRAPLDDSGMPKDRFSAEMPDATLATLKIQPSEPRDSAVYFCASAAGGALGGELFFGEGSRLTVL.

This chain joins TRBV2 and TRBJ2-5; the D is unclear. Germline CDR1 SNHLY, CDR2 FYNNEI. V dropped 8 bases and J dropped 5 bases, with 9 bases sitting between them. This CDR3 has 11 residues. The CDR3, as DNA: TGTGCCAGCTCTTTGGAGGAGACCCAGTACTTC. Protein product: CASSLEETQYF.

The V and J genes are TRBV7-9 and TRBJ1-1; 8 bases map to TRBD1. The CDR3 extends over 15 amino acids. The germline gives CDR1 SEHNR, CDR2 FQNEAQ (reference sequence). V lost 7 bases and J lost 5; bases outside the gene matches: 12. The CDR3 nucleotides read TGTGCCAGCAACTCCCCCCGGACAGGGCTAACTGAAGCTTTCTTT. It specifies CASNSPRTGLTEAFF.

The rearrangement uses TRBV7-2 and TRBJ1-2; 10 bases agree with TRBD1. The CDR3 sequence is 17 residues long. The germline V gene has CDR1 SGHTA and CDR2 FQGNSA. V was pared by 5 bases and J by 4 bases, with 13 bases of the junction left unmatched. CDR3 sequence reads: CASSPQSGQGVGYGYTF. CDR3 in DNA: TGTGCCAGCAGCCCCCAGTCTGGACAGGGGGTAGGCTATGGCTACACCTTC.